Listed below are T cell receptor beta chains from one sample, sequenced in a study of blood T cell repertoires in COVID-19. The data were produced by immunoSEQ multiplex PCR, yet TCRdb's version contains in-frame clones alone and is incomplete. The sample holds 100,000 to 150,000 clones, 85% seen once. Sequencing was performed on peripheral blood. The receptors shown here come from a man aged 80 or over with active or convalescent COVID-19. CDR3s include the opening cysteine and the closing phenylalanine or tryptophan. The order of the fields is clone size, J gene, V gene, D gene, CDR3 DNA, CDR3 protein. The D gene is left open where the match is weak. Expanded clones get a size class; other rows say once, few or many, or leave the size out.

clone_size: -; j_call: TRBJ1-1; v_call: TRBV30; d_call: -; cdr3_nt: TGTGCCTGGAGTCCGGACTTTGAAGCTTTCTTT; cdr3_aa: CAWSPDFEAFF
clone_size: -; j_call: TRBJ1-1; v_call: TRBV7-3; d_call: -; cdr3_nt: TGTGCCAGCAGCTTAGAGGGAAGAGGGTGGAACACTGAAGCTTTCTTT; cdr3_aa: CASSLEGRGWNTEAFF
clone_size: -; j_call: TRBJ1-6; v_call: TRBV7-8; d_call: -; cdr3_nt: TGTGCCAGCAGCTTACGACGGACAGCCGGATCACCCCTCCACTTT; cdr3_aa: CASSLRRTAGSPLHF
clone_size: -; j_call: TRBJ2-5; v_call: TRBV20-1; d_call: -; cdr3_nt: TGCAGTGCTAGTTACACCCAAGAGACCCAGTACTTC; cdr3_aa: CSASYTQETQYF
clone_size: once; j_call: TRBJ1-2; v_call: TRBV4-1; d_call: -; cdr3_nt: TGCGCCAGCAGCCCCCGCGATGGCTCATCGCGGGGCTACACCTTC; cdr3_aa: CASSPRDGSSRGYTF
clone_size: -; j_call: TRBJ2-1; v_call: TRBV4-3; d_call: TRBD1; cdr3_nt: TGCGCCAGCAGCCAAGATCCCCAGGGGGCATGGAATGAGCAGTTCTTC; cdr3_aa: CASSQDPQGAWNEQFF
clone_size: once; j_call: TRBJ1-2; v_call: TRBV14; d_call: -; cdr3_nt: TGTGCCAGCAGCCAAGAATCCGGGGATGGCTACACCTTC; cdr3_aa: CASSQESGDGYTF
clone_size: -; j_call: TRBJ2-2; v_call: TRBV11-2; d_call: -; cdr3_nt: TGTGCCAGCAGCGTAGATAATAGCGACCGTCCCGGGGAGCTGTTTTTT; cdr3_aa: CASSVDNSDRPGELFF
clone_size: -; j_call: TRBJ1-3; v_call: TRBV4-1; d_call: -; cdr3_nt: TGCGCCAGCAGCCAAGGCGTCATCGGAAACACCATATATTTT; cdr3_aa: CASSQGVIGNTIYF
clone_size: -; j_call: TRBJ1-1; v_call: TRBV5-5; d_call: TRBD1; cdr3_nt: TGTGCCAGCAGCTCCCCGACAGGGTTAGCTTTCTTT; cdr3_aa: CASSSPTGLAFF
clone_size: -; j_call: TRBJ2-5; v_call: TRBV5-4; d_call: TRBD1; cdr3_nt: TGTGCCAGCAGCCCGGGACAGGGGGAGACCCAGTACTTC; cdr3_aa: CASSPGQGETQYF
clone_size: -; j_call: TRBJ2-3; v_call: TRBV4-2; d_call: -; cdr3_nt: TGTGCCAGCAGCCAAGAGCTCGGTTTGGCAGATACGCAGTATTTT; cdr3_aa: CASSQELGLADTQYF
clone_size: -; j_call: TRBJ1-5; v_call: TRBV27; d_call: -; cdr3_nt: TGTGCCAGCAGTTTATACAGCTTTAGCAATCAGCCCCAGCATTTT; cdr3_aa: CASSLYSFSNQPQHF
clone_size: -; j_call: TRBJ2-7; v_call: TRBV11-3; d_call: -; cdr3_nt: TGTGCCAGCAGCCTCCAGGGTTCGGCCCACGAGCAGTACTTC; cdr3_aa: CASSLQGSAHEQYF
clone_size: -; j_call: TRBJ1-2; v_call: TRBV11-3; d_call: TRBD1; cdr3_nt: TGTGCCAGCAGCTTTGGGACAGGGGGCGTATTCTATGGCTACACCTTC; cdr3_aa: CASSFGTGGVFYGYTF
clone_size: -; j_call: TRBJ1-5; v_call: TRBV7-9; d_call: -; cdr3_nt: TGTGCCAGCAGCCAGGAAAGGTCGCAGCCCCAGCATTTT; cdr3_aa: CASSQERSQPQHF
clone_size: -; j_call: TRBJ1-2; v_call: TRBV7-3; d_call: TRBD1; cdr3_nt: TGTGCCAGCAGCTCTAGGGGGCAGTTTGGAAGCGGCTATGGCTACACCTTC; cdr3_aa: CASSSRGQFGSGYGYTF
clone_size: few; j_call: TRBJ1-2; v_call: TRBV21-1; d_call: -; cdr3_nt: TGTGCCAGCAGCAAAGGGTCATGCGCTGGCGGAGGACAGGGAGACTGGGGCTACACCTTC; cdr3_aa: CASSKGSCAGGGQGDWGYTF
clone_size: -; j_call: TRBJ2-7; v_call: TRBV5-1; d_call: TRBD1; cdr3_nt: TGCGCCAGCAGCTTGGGGGACAGACAGGGTATAACGACCTACGAGCAGTACTTC; cdr3_aa: CASSLGDRQGITTYEQYF
clone_size: -; j_call: TRBJ1-2; v_call: TRBV5-4; d_call: -; cdr3_nt: TGTGCCAGCAGCTTGGGGGGGGGCACCTATGGCTACACCTTC; cdr3_aa: CASSLGGGTYGYTF
clone_size: -; j_call: TRBJ2-5; v_call: TRBV9; d_call: TRBD2; cdr3_nt: TGTGCCAGCAGCGGTACGCGGGGGGAGACCCAGTACTTC; cdr3_aa: CASSGTRGETQYF
clone_size: once; j_call: TRBJ2-5; v_call: TRBV5-6; d_call: -; cdr3_nt: TGTGCCAGCAGCTTCGGCCGGGAAGAGACCCAGTACTTC; cdr3_aa: CASSFGREETQYF
clone_size: -; j_call: TRBJ2-7; v_call: TRBV3-1/TRBV3-2; d_call: -; cdr3_nt: TGTGCCAGCAGCCAAGCCGGCACAGGTTCCTACGAGCAGTACTTC; cdr3_aa: CASSQAGTGSYEQYF
clone_size: -; j_call: TRBJ1-4; v_call: TRBV19; d_call: -; cdr3_nt: TGTGCCACCGTACTGATAATGTTTGAAAAACTGTTTTTT; cdr3_aa: CATVLIMFEKLFF
clone_size: -; j_call: TRBJ2-2; v_call: TRBV11-2; d_call: TRBD2; cdr3_nt: TGTGCCAGCAGCAACACCGGGACTAGTGCCGGGGAGCTGTTTTTT; cdr3_aa: CASSNTGTSAGELFF
clone_size: -; j_call: TRBJ2-7; v_call: TRBV6-5; d_call: TRBD1; cdr3_nt: TGTGCCAGCAGTACCCGAGGACAGGGGGGCAACGAGCAGTACTTC; cdr3_aa: CASSTRGQGGNEQYF
clone_size: -; j_call: TRBJ1-5; v_call: TRBV6-6; d_call: -; cdr3_nt: TGTGCCAGCAGTTACTCAGCAGCGAGCAATCAGCCCCAGCATTTT; cdr3_aa: CASSYSAASNQPQHF
clone_size: -; j_call: TRBJ1-2; v_call: TRBV6-5; d_call: -; cdr3_nt: TGTGCCAGCAGTTACTCCCCGACAGTCTACTATGGCTACACCTTC; cdr3_aa: CASSYSPTVYYGYTF
clone_size: -; j_call: TRBJ2-1; v_call: TRBV18; d_call: TRBD1; cdr3_nt: TGTGCCAGCTCACCAGACCACAGGGGGAGCAATGAGCAGTTCTTC; cdr3_aa: CASSPDHRGSNEQFF
clone_size: -; j_call: TRBJ1-1; v_call: TRBV19; d_call: -; cdr3_nt: TGTGCCAGTAGTGTGCACAGCTCTGAAGCTTTCTTT; cdr3_aa: CASSVHSSEAFF
clone_size: -; j_call: TRBJ2-5; v_call: TRBV2; d_call: TRBD1; cdr3_nt: TGTGCCAGCAGTCCCACGACAGGGGTAGAGGAGACCCAGTACTTC; cdr3_aa: CASSPTTGVEETQYF
clone_size: few; j_call: TRBJ2-3; v_call: TRBV4-3; d_call: -; cdr3_nt: TGCGCCAGCAGCCAAGCCGAGCGGCCAGATACGCAGTATTTT; cdr3_aa: CASSQAERPDTQYF
clone_size: -; j_call: TRBJ1-6; v_call: TRBV10-3; d_call: -; cdr3_nt: TGTGCCATCAGTTCACAGGGAAGCCTTTCACCCCTCCACTTT; cdr3_aa: CAISSQGSLSPLHF